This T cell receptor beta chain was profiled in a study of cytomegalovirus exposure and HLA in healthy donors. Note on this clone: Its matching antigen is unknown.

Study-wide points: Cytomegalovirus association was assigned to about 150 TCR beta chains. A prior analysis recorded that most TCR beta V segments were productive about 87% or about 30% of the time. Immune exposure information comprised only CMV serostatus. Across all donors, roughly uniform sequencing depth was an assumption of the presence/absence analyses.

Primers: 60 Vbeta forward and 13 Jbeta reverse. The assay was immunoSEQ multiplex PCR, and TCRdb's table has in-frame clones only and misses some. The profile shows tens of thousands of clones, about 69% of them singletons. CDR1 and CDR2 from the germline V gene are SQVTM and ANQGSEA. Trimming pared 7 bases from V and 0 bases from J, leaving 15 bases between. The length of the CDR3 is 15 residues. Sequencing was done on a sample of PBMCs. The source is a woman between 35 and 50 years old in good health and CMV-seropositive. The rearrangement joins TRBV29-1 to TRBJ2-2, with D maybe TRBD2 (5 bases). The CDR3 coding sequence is TGCAGCGCTCTAAGGGCGGGCGCGAACACCGGGGAGCTGTTTTTT. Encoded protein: CSALRAGANTGELFF.